The 27 T cell receptor beta chains given below trace back to one sample, sequenced in a study of T cell changes during pregnancy in multiple sclerosis. Data came from immunoSEQ multiplex PCR; TCRdb stores just in-frame clones and leaves some out. This table has tens of thousands of clones, approximately 90% appearing once. The material sequenced was peripheral blood, taken in the first trimester of pregnancy. These receptors were obtained from a female donor in good health, enrolled as a control in a pregnancy study.

The rearrangement links TRBV14 to TRBJ1-1; TRBD1 is a possible D gene (6 bases). The CDR3 is made up of 15 amino acids. V was trimmed by 0 bases and J by 1 base, leaving 9 bases between them. Germline loops: CDR1 SGHDN, CDR2 FVKESK. The DNA of the CDR3 is TGTGCCAGCAGCCAAGATACAGGGCCGAACACTGAAGCTTTCTTT. It translates to CASSQDTGPNTEAFF.

The chain carries TRBV18 and TRBJ1-1, with D hard to call. This CDR3 contains 12 residues. V lost 2 bases and J lost 6, with 7 bases in between. Germline V gives CDR1 KGHSH, CDR2 LQKENI. DNA of the CDR3: TGTGCCAGCTCACCAAAAGGAGCTGAAGCTTTCTTT. It encodes CASSPKGAEAFF.

This sequence joins TRBV6-5 and TRBJ1-5; 8 bases are a match to TRBD1. The CDR3 consists of 14 residues. In germline, CDR1 is MNHEY, CDR2 SVGAGI. The trim removed 7 bases at V and 2 bases at J, leaving 4 bases unmatched. For the CDR3, the DNA is TGTGCCAGCAACGACAGGGGAGGCAATCAGCCCCAGCATTTT. Translation: CASNDRGGNQPQHF.

The chain employs TRBV5-4 and TRBJ2-7; a weak D match, TRBD1 (5 bases). Germline V lookup: CDR1 SGHNT, CDR2 YYREEE (reference sequence). The ends were cut back, 2 bases at V and 2 bases at J, with 11 bases in the middle. The CDR3 loop spans 14 amino acids. CDR3 region: CASSLARTPYEQYF. In DNA form, the CDR3 reads TGTGCCAGCAGCTTAGCACGGACACCCTACGAGCAGTACTTC. Looking up the rest from reference TRBV5-4 and TRBJ2-7 gives the full variable domain: ETGVTQSPTHLIKTRGQQVTLRCSSQSGHNTVSWYQQALGQGPQFIFQYYREEENGRGNFPPRFSGLQFPNYSSELNVNALELDDSALYLCASSLARTPYEQYFGPGTRLTVT.

This sequence joins TRBV12-1 and TRBJ2-7; the table's D call TRBD2 went unverified against the DNA. TRBV12-1 is a listed pseudogene. CDR3 length: 16 residues. CDR3 sequence: CASSFWLGAPSDEQYF. CDR3 bases: TGTGCCAGCAGCTTTTGGCTCGGAGCTCCCAGCGACGAGCAGTACTTC.

The count of this clone is one. V gene TRBV27 combines with J gene TRBJ2-3; 8 nucleotides align to TRBD2. Germline V CDR1 and CDR2: MNHEY, SMNVEV (reference sequence). V was pared by 8 bases and J by 0 bases, with 4 bases of the junction left unmatched. The CDR3 sequence is 14 residues long. As DNA, the CDR3 is TGTGCCAGCGGTGCTAGCGGGAGCACAGATACGCAGTATTTT. It yields the protein CASGASGSTDTQYF.

The rearrangement joins TRBV28 to TRBJ2-4; D is uncertain. The CDR3 runs 14 residues. Germline CDR1 is MDHEN and CDR2 is SYDVKM. The germline V and J ends were trimmed by 7 bases and 1 base, with 11 bases remaining between them. The chain's CDR3 is CASMRPRAKNIQYF. The CDR3 bases are TGTGCCAGCATGAGGCCCCGGGCCAAAAACATTCAGTACTTC.

The rearrangement uses TRBV28 and TRBJ2-5, with TRBD1 matching over 9 bases. There are 14 residues in the CDR3. Germline V lookup: CDR1 MDHEN, CDR2 SYDVKM. The CDR3 nucleotides read TGTGCATGCCTCCGGGACAGGGCGAAAGAGACCCAGTACTTC. Translated: CACLRDRAKETQYF.

V and J are TRBV28 and TRBJ1-2; tentatively, D is TRBD1 (5 bases). The CDR3 is 13 residues long. Germline CDR1 reads MDHEN; CDR2 reads SYDVKM. The germline V and J ends were trimmed by 7 bases and 5 bases, with 14 bases remaining between them. CDR3 loop: CASTSGGGYGYTF. CDR3 nucleotide sequence: TGTGCCAGCACCTCGGGGGGGGGATATGGCTACACCTTC.

The V call is TRBV15, the J call TRBJ1-5, with TRBD1 as a possible D gene (6 bases). The CDR3 runs to 18 residues. V was pared by 1 base and J by 6 bases, with 22 bases between. CDR1 is LNHNV, CDR2 YYDKDF, per germline (reference sequence). CDR3 bases: TGTGCCACCAGCAGAGTCCTTAACAGGGATAATCCCGGTCAGCCCCAGCATTTT. This sequence encodes CATSRVLNRDNPGQPQHF.

In DNA form, the CDR3 reads TGTGCCAGTAGTATGACAGGGATGCAGTCGGTACTAGGGGTTAACTATGGCTACACCTTC. It translates to CASSMTGMQSVLGVNYGYTF. The gene calls are TRBV19 and TRBJ1-2; 7 nucleotides agree with TRBD1. The germline CDR1 and CDR2 sequences are LNHDA and SQIVND (reference sequence). The CDR3 sequence is 20 residues long. V dropped 3 bases and J dropped 1; count of bases not matched to a gene: 20.

This clone was seen only once. The V gene is TRBV5-1, the J gene TRBJ1-1, with D perhaps matching TRBD1 (6 bases). Germline CDR1 and CDR2: SGHRS and YFSETQ. The CDR3 is 14 residues long. V lost 0 bases and J 7 bases, leaving 13 bases between the germline ends. For the CDR3, the DNA is TGCGCCAGCAGCTTGGTAGGCAGGGGAGATGAAGCTTTCTTT. Amino acids: CASSLVGRGDEAFF.

This rearrangement joins TRBV7-2 to TRBJ2-1; TRBD2 might be the D (6 bases). The CDR3 loop spans 19 amino acids. The germline V and J ends were trimmed by 6 bases and 2 bases, with 26 bases remaining between them. Germline lookup yields CDR1 SGHTA and CDR2 FQGNSA. CDR3 in amino acids: CASSSLTPSAHSAYNEQFF. CDR3 nucleotide sequence: TGTGCCAGCAGTTCATTAACTCCTAGCGCCCATTCTGCCTACAATGAGCAGTTCTTC.

V is TRBV5-1 and J is TRBJ2-7, with 7 bases aligning to TRBD1. Germline assignment: CDR1 SGHRS and CDR2 YFSETQ. The CDR3 runs to 15 residues. V was clipped by 4 bases and J by 3 bases; unmatched bases: 10. The CDR3 sequence: CASSGSGGRIYEQYF. CDR3 sequence (DNA): TGCGCCAGCAGCGGCTCAGGGGGAAGAATCTACGAGCAGTACTTC.

This chain links TRBV7-2 with TRBJ2-2, with TRBD1 matching over 7 bases. The CDR3 runs 16 residues. Germline values: CDR1 SGHTA, CDR2 FQGNSA. The V segment lost 5 bases and the J segment 8 bases; nucleotides outside the gene matches: 14. The CDR3 DNA sequence: TGTGCCAGCAGCCCGACCGCGGACAGGCGGCGGGGGGAGCTGTTTTTT. It translates to CASSPTADRRRGELFF.

Comment on this clone: Sequence at one end of the junction differs from germline and may be a read error. This rearrangement joins TRBV28 to TRBJ1-3; 8 positions agree with TRBD1. Germline V CDR1 and CDR2: MDHEN, SYDVKM. This CDR3 spans 15 amino acids. CDR3 sequence reads: CASSPAGGLRLQLNF. DNA for the CDR3: TGTGCCAGCAGTCCCGCAGGGGGCCTCCGTTTGCAACTAAATTTT.

The chain combines TRBV28 with TRBJ1-2; D is uncertain. Trimming removed 4 bases from V and 6 bases from J, with 9 bases in between. Germline assignment: CDR1 MDHEN and CDR2 SYDVKM. This CDR3 comprises 12 residues. The CDR3 here is CASSSGFDGYTF. CDR3 sequence (DNA): TGTGCCAGCAGTTCCGGTTTTGATGGCTACACCTTC.

The chain links TRBV7-2 to TRBJ2-3; TRBD1 agrees at 7 bases. Trimming removed 3 bases from V and 3 bases from J; junction bases left unmatched: 9. CDR1 SGHTA and CDR2 FQGNSA come from the germline V gene. This CDR3 comprises 16 residues. The CDR3 loop reads CASSFPRDSLTDTQYF. DNA for the CDR3: TGTGCCAGCAGCTTCCCCCGGGACAGTCTTACAGATACGCAGTATTTT. The full variable domain, with the rest looked up from reference TRBV7-2 and TRBJ2-3, is GAGVSQSPSNKVTEKGKDVELRCDPISGHTALYWYRQSLGQGLEFLIYFQGNSAPDKSGLPSDRFSAERTGGSVSTLTIQRTQQEDSAVYLCASSFPRDSLTDTQYFGPGTRLTVL.

In its sample, this clone was seen once. The V call is TRBV5-1, the J call TRBJ2-3; 11 bases map to TRBD2. V shed 0 bases and J 2 bases; nucleotides not matched to a gene: 8. The CDR3 is 18 residues long. Germline CDR1 reads SGHRS; CDR2 reads YFSETQ. CDR3 protein: CASSLGLAGTSLTDTQYF. The CDR3 DNA reads as TGCGCCAGCAGCTTGGGACTAGCGGGAACAAGCCTCACAGATACGCAGTATTTT.

Remarks on this clone: Other DNA sequences within the sample encode an identical CDR3. The chain is built from TRBV7-2 and TRBJ2-1; 11 positions match TRBD2. This CDR3 is 16 amino acids long. Germline-derived CDR1 and CDR2 are SGHTA and FQGNSA. Trimming took 0 bases from V and 4 from J; bases not matched to a gene: 2. CDR3 nucleotides: TGTGCCAGCAGCTTAGCTGGGACTAGCGGATACAATGAGCAGTTCTTC. Translation: CASSLAGTSGYNEQFF.

This chain uses TRBV27 with TRBJ2-5, with 8 bases aligning to TRBD2. This CDR3 has 15 residues. Germline V gene sequence: CDR1 MNHEY, CDR2 SMNVEV (reference sequence). V shed 2 bases, J shed 5 bases, and the junction held 7 bases outside the gene matches. This CDR3 is CASSLSSGDLETQYF. The CDR3, as DNA: TGTGCCAGCAGTTTAAGTAGCGGGGATCTCGAGACCCAGTACTTC.

Here the CDR3 DNA reads TGCGCCAGCAAGACAGGGGGCGGGGAGACCCAGTACTTC. Translation gives CASKTGGGETQYF. The chain links TRBV5-1 to TRBJ2-5, with 10 bases aligning to TRBD1. Germline V gives CDR1 SGHRS, CDR2 YFSETQ. This CDR3 has 13 amino acids. The J segment lost 5 bases and the V segment lost 6 bases, leaving 4 bases of the junction unmatched.

This chain links TRBV5-1 with TRBJ1-1; possibly TRBD1 for D (6 bases). Trimming cost V 1 base and J 1 base, with 11 bases left between them. In germline, CDR1 is SGHRS, CDR2 YFSETQ. The CDR3 loop spans 15 amino acids. The chain's CDR3 is CASSLSSGANTEAFF. For the CDR3, the DNA is TGCGCCAGCAGCTTGTCCTCAGGGGCGAACACTGAAGCTTTCTTT.

This sequence joins TRBV28 and TRBJ1-1; TRBD1 is a possible D gene (6 bases). V was pared by 1 base and J by 4 bases, with 7 bases between. The CDR3 length is 13 residues. Looked up from germline, CDR1 is MDHEN and CDR2 is SYDVKM. CDR3 loop: CASSLSGATEAFF. The CDR3, as DNA: TGTGCCAGCAGTTTATCAGGGGCCACTGAAGCTTTCTTT.

This chain connects TRBV4-2 to TRBJ2-1; unclear D gene. The CDR3 extends over 13 amino acids. Looked up from germline, CDR1 is LGHNA and CDR2 is YNFKEQ. The V end was cut by 4 bases, the J end by 4 bases, with 8 bases between. The CDR3 DNA follows: TGTGCCAGCAGCCGTGCTAGTTACAATGAGCAGTTCTTC. It codes for CASSRASYNEQFF.

The chain has TRBV11-2 and TRBJ2-5; D gene unclear. V was shortened by 5 bases and J by 2 bases, with 3 bases between the two germline ends. CDR3 length equals 11 residues. Germline V gene lookup returns CDR1 SGHAT and CDR2 FQNNGV. CDR3 nucleotide sequence: TGTGCCAGCAGCCGTCAAGAGACCCAGTACTTC. Translated, it gives CASSRQETQYF.

The chain joins TRBV5-1 to TRBJ2-5; tentative D call: TRBD1 (7 bases). The V gene lost 6 bases and the J gene lost 7 bases, with 22 bases spanning the gap. Germline V gene sequence: CDR1 SGHRS, CDR2 YFSETQ. This CDR3 has 15 residues. In DNA, the CDR3 is TGCGCCAGCACCTCCGGGCAGGGGGGAAGGGGGACCCAGTACTTC. The encoded protein is CASTSGQGGRGTQYF.